Shown below are 22 T cell receptor beta chains from a single sample sequenced in a study of cytotoxic CD8 clonotypes in ibrutinib-treated CLL. The method was immunoSEQ multiplex PCR; TCRdb's version includes in-frame clones alone and lacks a portion of them. The data hold about 15,000 clones, with roughly 69% observed a single time. The sample was PBMCs, taken before ibrutinib treatment. These receptors came from a human donor with chronic lymphocytic leukemia.

Only a few counts were recorded for this clone. The chain has TRBV5-1 and TRBJ1-5; no definite D call. The CDR3 sequence is 13 residues long. CDR1 and CDR2 (germline): SGHRS, YFSETQ. Trimming cost V 3 bases and J 1 base, with 5 bases left between them. DNA of the CDR3: TGCGCCAGCAGCTCGGGAAGCAATCAGCCCCAGCATTTT. Translated, it gives CASSSGSNQPQHF.

The chain links TRBV5-1 to TRBJ2-1; D is possibly TRBD2 (5 bases). The germline gives CDR1 SGHRS, CDR2 YFSETQ. The V end was cut by 1 base, the J end by 9 bases, with 11 bases between. The CDR3 extends over 13 amino acids. The CDR3 here is CASSLRVGIEQFF. CDR3 in DNA: TGCGCCAGCAGCTTGAGGGTCGGGATTGAGCAGTTCTTC.

The chain combines TRBV4-2 with TRBJ2-1; D unresolved. V was pared by 2 bases and J by 5 bases, with 13 bases between. CDR3 length: 15 residues. Germline V lookup: CDR1 LGHNA, CDR2 YNFKEQ. The CDR3 DNA sequence: TGTGCCAGCAGCCAAATCAGGTGGACCCACAATGAGCAGTTCTTC. As protein: CASSQIRWTHNEQFF.

CDR3 loop: CASREGDNEKLFF. In DNA, the CDR3 is TGCGCCAGCAGGGAGGGCGATAATGAAAAACTGTTTTTT. The chain combines TRBV5-1 with TRBJ1-4; D uncertain. This CDR3 comprises 13 residues. V was pared by 5 bases and J by 4 bases, with 9 bases between. Germline V lookup: CDR1 SGHRS, CDR2 YFSETQ.

V is TRBV5-1 and J is TRBJ1-6; D gene unclear. The length of the CDR3 is 15 residues. Between the trimmed V and J ends, which lost 4 bases and 2 bases, there was a span of 10 bases. Germline V gives CDR1 SGHRS, CDR2 YFSETQ. CDR3: CASSEPTAYNSPLHF. The CDR3 nucleotides are TGCGCCAGCAGCGAACCTACAGCCTATAATTCACCCCTCCACTTT.

This clone has a handful of counts. This chain connects TRBV2 to TRBJ1-5; no firm D call. CDR1 is SNHLY and CDR2 is FYNNEI in the germline V gene. V was cut by 4 bases and J by 4 bases, with 8 bases left in between. The CDR3 consists of 13 residues. The CDR3 loop reads CASSAFGNQPQHF. CDR3 nucleotides: TGTGCCAGCAGTGCCTTCGGGAATCAGCCCCAGCATTTT.

This sequence joins TRBV6-6 and TRBJ2-2, with TRBD1 as a possible D gene (5 bases). The CDR3 length is 15 residues. Germline CDR1 reads MNHNY; CDR2 reads SVGAGI (reference sequence). Trimming shortened V by 5 bases and J by 1 base, and 11 bases separated the two germline ends. CDR3 amino acids: CASSGQAWNTGELFF. The CDR3 DNA is TGTGCCAGCAGTGGACAAGCTTGGAACACCGGGGAGCTGTTTTTT.

This clone was found once. CDR3 in amino acids: CASALADTQYF. CDR3 nucleotides: TGTGCCAGTGCCTTAGCTGATACGCAGTATTTT. This rearrangement joins TRBV19 to TRBJ2-3; D gene uncertain. The CDR3 runs 11 residues. Germline V CDR1 and CDR2: LNHDA, SQIVND (reference sequence). V dropped 8 bases and J dropped 6 bases, with 9 bases sitting between them.

This clone was recorded a few times. The gene calls are TRBV5-5 and TRBJ1-1; no clear D. The V end lost 1 base, the J end lost 3 bases, and 7 bases lay between the germline ends. Germline V gene lookup returns CDR1 SGHKS and CDR2 YYEKEE (reference sequence). The CDR3 contains 13 residues. The CDR3 sequence is CASSLPIDTEAFF. The CDR3 region has the DNA TGTGCCAGCAGCTTGCCAATAGACACTGAAGCTTTCTTT.

Here the CDR3 reads CASSFSGANVLTF. CDR3 nucleotide sequence: TGTGCCAGCAGTTTCTCTGGGGCCAACGTCCTGACTTTC. The chain combines TRBV7-2 with TRBJ2-6, with D unresolved. The CDR3 has 13 amino acids. Germline lookup yields CDR1 SGHTA and CDR2 FQGNSA. The V end was cut by 6 bases, the J end by 0 bases, with 3 bases between.

This clone appeared a few times. The chain uses TRBV19 and TRBJ1-5; D is unresolved. The CDR3 covers 14 residues. The V and J ends lost 5 bases and 2 bases respectively, with 10 bases between them. CDR1 LNHDA and CDR2 SQIVND come from the germline V gene (reference sequence). The DNA of the CDR3 is TGTGCCAGTAGTTTGCTGGGTGGCAATCAGCCCCAGCATTTT. This translates into CASSLLGGNQPQHF.

V is TRBV19 and J is TRBJ1-2; D is unresolved. The CDR3 consists of 12 residues. Per the germline V gene, CDR1 is LNHDA and CDR2 is SQIVND (reference sequence). V shed 3 bases and J shed 4 bases, with 6 bases lying between them. The CDR3 here is CASSISVYGYTF. The CDR3, as DNA: TGTGCCAGTAGTATTTCGGTCTATGGCTACACCTTC.

There are a few counts of this clone. CDR3 coding DNA: TGCGCCAGCAGCTTGATTGGAGGGGGTCACCAAGAGACCCAGTACTTC. Translation: CASSLIGGGHQETQYF. The gene calls are TRBV5-1 and TRBJ2-5; possibly TRBD1 or TRBD2 for D (6 bases each). The CDR3 sequence is 16 residues long. Trimming shortened V by 1 base and J by 0 bases, and 13 bases separated the two germline ends. Germline V gene lookup returns CDR1 SGHRS and CDR2 YFSETQ. Filled out from reference TRBV5-1 and TRBJ2-5, the complete variable domain reads KAGVTQTPRYLIKTRGQQVTLSCSPISGHRSVSWYQQTPGQGLQFLFEYFSETQRNKGNFPGRFSGRQFSNSRSEMNVSTLELGDSALYLCASSLIGGGHQETQYFGPGTRLLVL.

V and J are TRBV30 and TRBJ2-7; the D is unclear. CDR1 is GTSNPN and CDR2 is SVGIG in the germline V gene (reference sequence). V was pared by 0 bases and J by 1 base, with 13 bases between. This CDR3 contains 15 residues. The CDR3 spells CAWSVRSVLSYEQYF. Written as DNA, the CDR3 is TGTGCCTGGAGTGTACGGTCAGTTCTTTCCTACGAGCAGTACTTC.

This sequence joins TRBV5-6 and TRBJ1-2; D uncertain. Germline CDR1 is SGHDT and CDR2 is YYEEEE. The CDR3 has 13 residues. V was pared by 2 bases and J by 0 bases, with 5 bases between. Here the CDR3 DNA reads TGTGCCAGCAGCTTTGGGACTAACTATGGCTACACCTTC. It specifies CASSFGTNYGYTF.

The CDR3 region has the DNA TGTGCCAGCAGTTCTGGACTAGCGGGGAGCGAGCAGTACGTC. Residues: CASSSGLAGSEQYV. The chain recombines TRBV6-5 with TRBJ2-7; TRBD2 aligns across 12 bases. CDR1 MNHEY and CDR2 SVGAGI come from the germline V gene. V gave up 4 bases and J gave up 6 bases; unmatched junction bases: 4. The CDR3 loop spans 14 amino acids.

CDR3 bases: TGTGCCAGCCTCCCCGGGACAGGATACGGAATTCAGTACTTC. As protein: CASLPGTGYGIQYF. The J gene is TRBJ2-4, the V gene TRBV2; 8 positions match TRBD1. CDR1 is SNHLY, CDR2 FYNNEI, per germline. The CDR3 covers 14 residues. V lost 8 bases to trimming and J lost 10 bases; unmatched junction nucleotides: 13.

J is TRBJ2-7 and V is TRBV4-2; TRBD2 aligns across 11 bases. Per the germline V gene, CDR1 is LGHNA and CDR2 is YNFKEQ. V shed 0 bases, J shed 6 bases, and the junction held 1 base outside the gene matches. The CDR3 consists of 14 residues. Here the CDR3 reads CASSQDLAGGEQYF. The DNA for the CDR3 is TGTGCCAGCAGCCAAGATCTAGCGGGAGGCGAGCAGTACTTC.

The CDR3 DNA follows: TGTGCCAGCAGCTTAGCGGCGACTAGCACAGATACGCAGTATTTT. Amino acids: CASSLAATSTDTQYF. The chain recombines TRBV7-2 with TRBJ2-3; no definite D call. Germline V gene data show CDR1 as SGHTA and CDR2 as FQGNSA. The CDR3 is made up of 15 amino acids. Trimming stripped 0 bases from V and 0 bases from J, with 7 bases between.

This sequence joins TRBV25-1 and TRBJ2-1; perhaps TRBD2 as D (6 bases). Germline V gives CDR1 MGHDK, CDR2 SYGVNS. Between the trimmed V and J ends, which lost 7 bases and 1 base, there was a span of 11 bases. The CDR3 runs to 14 residues. The CDR3 loop reads CASTGGWSYNEQFF. As DNA, the CDR3 is TGTGCCAGCACCGGGGGATGGTCCTACAATGAGCAGTTCTTC.

This chain joins TRBV5-4 and TRBJ2-4; either TRBD1 or TRBD2 may fit D (5 bases each). Trimming took off 0 bases at V and 1 base at J, with 14 bases between the two ends. Germline loops: CDR1 SGHNT, CDR2 YYREEE (reference sequence). The CDR3 sequence is 17 residues long. The DNA of the CDR3 is TGTGCCAGCAGCTTGGGGGGACCTCGGGTGGCCAAAAACATTCAGTACTTC. It codes for CASSLGGPRVAKNIQYF.

The chain has TRBV29-1 and TRBJ2-1; 12 nucleotides line up with TRBD2. The CDR3 is made up of 17 amino acids. The ends lost 2 bases at V and 4 bases at J; junction bases unmatched: 9. Per germline, CDR1 SQVTM and CDR2 ANQGSEA. CDR3 amino acids: CSVEFWGLAGTYNEQFF. The CDR3 DNA reads TGCAGCGTTGAATTTTGGGGACTAGCGGGTACGTACAATGAGCAGTTCTTC.